This TCR beta chain comes out of a study of early T cells in non-severe SARS-CoV-2 infection. This clonotype turned up a few times. A single record per CDR3 protein comes from TCRdb applying MiXCR to the 5' RACE reads. The sample shows 64,000 or so distinct CDR3 sequences, about an eighth of them seen only once. The CDR3 has 14 amino acids. CDR1 LGHNA and CDR2 YNFKEQ come from the germline V gene. Trimming left V 4 bases short and J 0 bases short, with 6 bases between. Sequenced: whole blood. The V and J genes are TRBV4-2 and TRBJ2-2, with D uncertain. The TCR sequence derives from an adult who was a healthcare worker with PCR-confirmed SARS-CoV-2 infection or an uninfected control (not recorded which). CDR3 nucleotides: TGTGCCAGCAGCCTGCTCACGAACACCGGGGAGCTGTTTTTT. Protein product: CASSLLTNTGELFF.